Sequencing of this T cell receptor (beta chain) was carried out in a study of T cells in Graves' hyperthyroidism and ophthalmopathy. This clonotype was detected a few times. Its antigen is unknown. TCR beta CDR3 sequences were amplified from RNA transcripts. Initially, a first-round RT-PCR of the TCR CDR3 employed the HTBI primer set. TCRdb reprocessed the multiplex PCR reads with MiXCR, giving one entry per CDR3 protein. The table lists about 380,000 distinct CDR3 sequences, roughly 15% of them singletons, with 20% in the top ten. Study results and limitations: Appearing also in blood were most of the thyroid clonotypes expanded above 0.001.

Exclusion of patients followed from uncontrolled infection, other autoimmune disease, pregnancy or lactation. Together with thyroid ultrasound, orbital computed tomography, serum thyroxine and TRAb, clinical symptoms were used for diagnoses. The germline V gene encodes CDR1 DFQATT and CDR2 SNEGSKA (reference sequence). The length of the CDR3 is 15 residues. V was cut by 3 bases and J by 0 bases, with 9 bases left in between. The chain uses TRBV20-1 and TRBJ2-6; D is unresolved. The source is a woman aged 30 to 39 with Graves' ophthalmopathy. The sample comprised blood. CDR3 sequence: CSASLSFSGANVLTF. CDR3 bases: TGCAGTGCTAGTCTGAGCTTCTCTGGGGCCAACGTCCTGACTTTC.